The sequence of this T cell receptor (beta chain) was determined in a study of shared clonotypes between healthy human individuals. Whole-study results and caveats: When compared with the clonotypes that were shared by all four sorted-subset donors, the non-shared clonotypes turned out to have lower generation probabilities.

Sequencing was performed with immunoSEQ multiplex PCR; in TCRdb, only in-frame clones are kept and a portion is missing. The sample holds hundreds of thousands of clones, around 74% seen once. Concerning this clone itself: Its antigen remains unidentified.

Trimming took off 5 bases at V and 6 bases at J, with 17 bases between the two ends. The CDR3 is 14 residues long. Germline loops: CDR1 LNHDA, CDR2 SQIVND (reference sequence). The sequencing sample was made of memory CD4+ T cells sorted from blood. Sample subset: CD45RA-negative fraction. The source is a young woman in good health. The chain recombines TRBV19 with TRBJ2-7, with D hard to call. The chain's CDR3 is CASSPNDQPSEQYF. The DNA for the CDR3 is TGTGCCAGTAGTCCCAACGACCAGCCCTCCGAGCAGTACTTC.